These 28 T cell receptor beta chains share one sample of origin, sequenced in a study of cytomegalovirus exposure and HLA in healthy donors. PCR employed 60 Vbeta and 13 Jbeta primers. The protocol was immunoSEQ multiplex PCR, while the TCRdb copy is restricted to in-frame clones and leaves out a portion. This repertoire comprises under 250,000 clones; its ten largest clones make up roughly 1.2%. The sample was PBMCs. These TCRs come from a girl aged 2 to 10 in good health and CMV-seropositive.

V gene TRBV6-5 combines with J gene TRBJ2-1; 11 bases fit TRBD2. This CDR3 is 16 amino acids long. Trimming at V came to 0 bases and at J to 4 bases, leaving 2 bases not matched to a gene. From germline, CDR1 is MNHEY and CDR2 SVGAGI. CDR3 loop: CASSYSVAGGYNEQFF. The DNA of the CDR3 is TGTGCCAGCAGTTACTCAGTAGCGGGAGGGTACAATGAGCAGTTCTTC.

This chain connects TRBV28 to TRBJ2-3; 7 bases are shared with TRBD2. CDR3 size: 14 residues. The germline gives CDR1 MDHEN, CDR2 SYDVKM. Losses at the gene ends were 6 bases for V and 6 bases for J; bases not matched to a gene: 9. CDR3 coding DNA: TGTGCCAGCAGGGGAGGGAGGACCTTTGATACGCAGTATTTT. Its protein is CASRGGRTFDTQYF.

The chain combines TRBV28 with TRBJ2-7; D is perhaps TRBD2 (9 bases). The CDR3 is made up of 15 amino acids. V was pared by 7 bases and J by 6 bases, with 22 bases between. CDR1 is MDHEN and CDR2 is SYDVKM in the germline V gene. The CDR3, as DNA: TGTGCCAGCACGTCGGGGGCTAGCGGGACAGGCGAGCAGTACTTC. This sequence encodes CASTSGASGTGEQYF.

The chain is built from TRBV27 and TRBJ2-3, with TRBD2 matching 9 bases. V dropped 8 bases and J dropped 0; count of bases not matched to a gene: 3. CDR3 length equals 14 residues. The germline CDR1 and CDR2 sequences are MNHEY and SMNVEV (reference sequence). Here the CDR3 DNA reads TGTGCCAGCGCCCTAGCGGGAAGCACAGATACGCAGTATTTT. This translates into CASALAGSTDTQYF.

The CDR3 coding sequence is TGTGCCAGCAGCCTCGGAGGGTATAGCAATCAGCCCCAGCATTTT. It encodes CASSLGGYSNQPQHF. The chain is built from TRBV7-9 and TRBJ1-5; no definite D call. The CDR3 consists of 15 residues. V was trimmed by 5 bases and J by 0 bases, leaving 11 bases between them. Germline-derived CDR1 and CDR2 are SEHNR and FQNEAQ (reference sequence).

The genes are TRBV5-1 and TRBJ1-2, with D tentatively TRBD1 (5 bases). CDR1 is SGHRS, CDR2 YFSETQ, per germline. The CDR3 runs 15 residues. Trimming took off 4 bases at V and 5 bases at J, with 18 bases between the two ends. This CDR3 reads CASSPRIGGTYGYTF. CDR3 DNA: TGCGCCAGCAGCCCGCGAATCGGGGGAACGTATGGCTACACCTTC. The entire variable domain, with the rest obtained from reference TRBV5-1 and TRBJ1-2, is as follows: KAGVTQTPRYLIKTRGQQVTLSCSPISGHRSVSWYQQTPGQGLQFLFEYFSETQRNKGNFPGRFSGRQFSNSRSEMNVSTLELGDSALYLCASSPRIGGTYGYTFGSGTRLTVV.

This chain uses TRBV27 with TRBJ1-5; the match to TRBD1 covers 7 bases. The CDR3 is 15 amino acids. From germline, CDR1 is MNHEY and CDR2 SMNVEV (reference sequence). Germline trimming cut 5 bases from V and 7 bases from J; bases unmatched to any gene: 11. CDR3 loop: CASSIRQGTAQPQHF. The CDR3 DNA sequence: TGTGCCAGCAGTATCCGACAGGGAACAGCCCAGCCCCAGCATTTT.

V is TRBV28 and J is TRBJ2-2; 8 bases are a match to TRBD1. The V segment lost 6 bases and the J segment 0 bases; nucleotides outside the gene matches: 6. Germline CDR1 and CDR2: MDHEN and SYDVKM. The length of the CDR3 is 16 residues. CDR3 DNA: TGTGCCAGCAGGCCGGGACAGGCCGCGAACACCGGGGAGCTGTTTTTT. It encodes CASRPGQAANTGELFF.

The chain joins TRBV19 to TRBJ1-5; D might be TRBD1 (5 bases). CDR1 is LNHDA, CDR2 SQIVND, per germline (reference sequence). CDR3 length: 14 residues. V lost 5 bases and J lost 7, with 15 bases in between. The CDR3 coding sequence is TGTGCCAGTAGTCAGACAGACGAAGGCCAGCCCCAGCATTTT. Protein product: CASSQTDEGQPQHF.

This sequence joins TRBV14 and TRBJ2-3; possibly TRBD2 for D (5 bases). The CDR3 extends over 14 amino acids. Deletions cut 1 base from V and 4 bases from J, with 9 bases between. Germline V lookup: CDR1 SGHDN, CDR2 FVKESK. The CDR3, as DNA: TGTGCCAGCAGCCAAGTCACTAGGGCAGATACGCAGTATTTT. Translated, it gives CASSQVTRADTQYF.

The CDR3 sequence: CASSPKRSGGYNEQFF. The DNA for the CDR3 is TGTGCCAGCAGCCCGAAAAGGAGCGGGGGCTACAATGAGCAGTTCTTC. The chain uses TRBV11-3 and TRBJ2-1; 8 positions agree with TRBD2. With V trimmed by 5 bases and J by 3 bases, 9 bases remained unmatched. Germline V gives CDR1 SGHNT, CDR2 YENEEA. The CDR3 is 16 amino acids.

This chain connects TRBV7-9 to TRBJ2-1; possible D gene TRBD1, 5 bases. The germline gives CDR1 SEHNR, CDR2 FQNEAQ (reference sequence). This CDR3 is built from 16 residues. V was pared by 10 bases and J by 8 bases, with 27 bases between. CDR3 DNA sequence: TGTGCCACTAGGGGTGTGGCAGGGCCTCCGGCATATGAGCAGTTCTTC. As protein: CATRGVAGPPAYEQFF. The complete variable domain, with remaining parts taken from reference TRBV7-9 and TRBJ2-1, reads DTGVSQNPRHKITKRGQNVTFRCDPISEHNRLYWYRQTLGQGPEFLTYFQNEAQLEKSRLLSDRFSAERPKGSFSTLEIQRTEQGDSAMYLCATRGVAGPPAYEQFFGPGTRLTVL.

Written as DNA, the CDR3 is TGTGCCATCAGCAAAGACAGGGGGGGAGACGAGCAGTACTTC. Amino acids: CAISKDRGGDEQYF. The rearrangement uses TRBV10-3 and TRBJ2-7, with 9 bases matching TRBD1. CDR3 size: 14 residues. Germline V gene data show CDR1 as ENHRY and CDR2 as SYGVKD. Germline trimming cut 6 bases from V and 5 bases from J; bases unmatched to any gene: 8.

The gene calls are TRBV25-1 and TRBJ1-3, with TRBD1 as a possible D gene (6 bases). The V gene's germline CDR1 is MGHDK and CDR2 SYGVNS. V lost 1 base and J lost 0, with 13 bases in between. The CDR3 totals 17 residues. The CDR3 nucleotides read TGTGCCAGCAGTGAATTCATACAGGGCCGCTCTGGAAACACCATATATTTT. Translation gives CASSEFIQGRSGNTIYF.

Written as DNA, the CDR3 is TGTGCCAGCAGTGGAGCGGGACAGGGGATCCTCCTCTATGGCTACACCTTC. It specifies CASSGAGQGILLYGYTF. V usage is TRBV6-1 and J usage is TRBJ1-2; 10 bases map to TRBD1. The CDR3 has 17 amino acids. Germline V gene data show CDR1 as MNHNS and CDR2 as SASEGT. V shed 4 bases and J 4 bases; nucleotides not matched to a gene: 12.

V usage is TRBV27 and J usage is TRBJ1-4; TRBD1 matches at 8 bases. CDR3 size: 16 residues. Trimming took 3 bases from V and 5 from J; bases not matched to a gene: 8. The V gene's germline CDR1 is MNHEY and CDR2 SMNVEV (reference sequence). CDR3 protein: CASSFLAGGANEKLFF. The CDR3 coding sequence is TGTGCCAGCAGTTTCCTTGCAGGGGGCGCGAATGAAAAACTGTTTTTT.

This rearrangement joins TRBV18 to TRBJ2-1; TRBD2 matches at 9 bases. Germline V gene lookup returns CDR1 KGHSH and CDR2 LQKENI. V lost 6 bases, J lost 10 bases, and 10 bases stayed unmatched. This CDR3 contains 14 residues. In nucleotides, the CDR3 is TGTGCCAGCTCCCCCGGGACTAGCTCCCGAGAGCAGTTCTTC. Encoded protein: CASSPGTSSREQFF.

The chain carries TRBV6-5 and TRBJ1-2; 7 bases line up with TRBD1. The CDR3 is made up of 15 amino acids. Germline loops: CDR1 MNHEY, CDR2 SVGAGI. Germline trimming cut 7 bases from V and 0 bases from J; bases unmatched to any gene: 8. The CDR3 protein is CASNREGGSNYGYTF. CDR3 bases: TGTGCCAGCAATAGAGAAGGGGGCTCTAACTATGGCTACACCTTC.

The J gene is TRBJ1-3, the V gene TRBV13, with D possibly matching TRBD1 (5 bases). CDR1 and CDR2 from the germline V gene are PRHDT and FYEKMQ (reference sequence). This CDR3 has 17 amino acids. V lost 5 bases and J 0 bases, leaving 17 bases between the germline ends. The CDR3 DNA reads TGTGCCAGCAGCAAGGGTGGGGACTCGACCTCTGGAAACACCATATATTTT. Protein sequence: CASSKGGDSTSGNTIYF.

The chain has TRBV6-5 and TRBJ2-2; D unresolved. V gave up 6 bases and J gave up 2 bases, with 7 bases separating them. Germline CDR1 reads MNHEY; CDR2 reads SVGAGI. The CDR3 totals 13 residues. CDR3 nucleotides: TGTGCCAGCAGCCAGATAAACACCGGGGAGCTGTTTTTT. The encoded protein is CASSQINTGELFF.

This sequence joins TRBV6-1 and TRBJ1-2, with 8 bases identical to TRBD1. J lost 3 bases, V lost 6 bases, and 0 bases had no gene match. The CDR3 length is 12 residues. In germline, CDR1 is MNHNS, CDR2 SASEGT. The CDR3: CASRTGDYGYTF. CDR3 in DNA: TGTGCCAGCAGGACAGGGGACTATGGCTACACCTTC.

V is TRBV21-1 and J is TRBJ1-5. TRBV21-1 represents a pseudogene. There are 19 residues in the CDR3. CDR3 protein: CASSKETTLIGVGDQPQHF. DNA for the CDR3: TGTGCCAGCAGCAAAGAAACGACGCTTATCGGGGTTGGCGATCAGCCCCAGCATTTT.

The rearrangement uses TRBV4-1 and TRBJ2-7, with TRBD2 matching over 8 bases. The CDR3 runs to 16 residues. CDR1 is MGHRA, CDR2 YSYEKL, per germline. J lost 2 bases, V lost 1 base, and 7 bases had no gene match. The CDR3 DNA follows: TGCGCCAGCAGCCAAGCCCGAGCGGGAGCGGCCTACGAGCAGTACTTC. Translated: CASSQARAGAAYEQYF.

Turning to this clone: One junction end does not reproduce the germline sequence, and a read error may be involved. Other DNA sequences of this sample code for an identical CDR3. The rearrangement uses TRBV12-5 and TRBJ2-2; 9 bases agree with TRBD1. Germline CDR1 LGHNT, CDR2 FRNRAP. This CDR3 region has 15 residues. The DNA of the CDR3 is TGTGCTAGTGCACACGGGACAGGGAACACCGGGGAGCTGTTCTTT. It encodes CASAHGTGNTGELFF. Based on the CDR3 plus reference TRBV12-5 and TRBJ2-2, the full variable domain is DARVTQTPRHKVTEMGQEVTMRCQPILGHNTVFWYRQTMMQGLELLAYFRNRAPLDDSGMPKDRFSAEMPDATLATLKIQPSEPRDSAVYFCASAHGTGNTGELFFGEGSRLTVL.

This chain uses TRBV7-9 with TRBJ2-7, with 7 bases matching TRBD2. Germline loops: CDR1 SEHNR, CDR2 FQNEAQ (reference sequence). This CDR3 has 13 amino acids. Germline trimming cut 4 bases from V and 3 bases from J; bases unmatched to any gene: 3. This CDR3 is CASSWTRSYEQYF. DNA for the CDR3: TGTGCCAGCAGCTGGACTAGAAGCTACGAGCAGTACTTC.

V is TRBV7-8 and J is TRBJ1-3; D gene ambiguous. This CDR3 is built from 15 residues. The germline V gene encodes CDR1 SGHVS and CDR2 FQNEAQ. The V end lost 5 bases, the J end lost 0 bases, and 11 bases lay between the germline ends. The chain's CDR3 is CASSPGSGSGNTIYF. For the CDR3, the DNA is TGTGCCAGCAGCCCTGGGTCGGGCTCTGGAAACACCATATATTTT.

V is TRBV5-1 and J is TRBJ1-5, with 10 bases lining up with TRBD1. The J segment lost 7 bases and the V segment lost 3 bases, leaving 7 bases of the junction unmatched. The germline V gene has CDR1 SGHRS and CDR2 YFSETQ. The CDR3 length is 15 residues. CDR3 region: CASSSGQGGSQPQHF. CDR3 nucleotides: TGCGCCAGCAGCTCTGGACAGGGGGGCAGCCAGCCCCAGCATTTT. Variable domain in full (rest from reference TRBV5-1 and TRBJ1-5): KAGVTQTPRYLIKTRGQQVTLSCSPISGHRSVSWYQQTPGQGLQFLFEYFSETQRNKGNFPGRFSGRQFSNSRSEMNVSTLELGDSALYLCASSSGQGGSQPQHFGDGTRLSIL.

This chain joins TRBV6-4 and TRBJ1-5; tentatively, D is TRBD1 (5 bases). The CDR3 is 13 residues long. With 4 bases removed from V and 5 bases from J, the gap between germline ends came to 9 bases. Germline V lookup: CDR1 MRHNA, CDR2 SNTAGT. The CDR3 nucleotides read TGTGCCAGCAGTGTGACAGACCATCAGCCCCAGCATTTT. Protein product: CASSVTDHQPQHF.